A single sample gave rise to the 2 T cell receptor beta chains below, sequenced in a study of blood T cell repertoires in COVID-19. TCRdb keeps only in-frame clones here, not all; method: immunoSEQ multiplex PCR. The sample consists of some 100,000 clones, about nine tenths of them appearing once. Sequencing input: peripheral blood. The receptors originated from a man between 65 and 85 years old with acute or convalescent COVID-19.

CDR3 loop: CASYFNIQYF. For the CDR3, the DNA is TGTGCCAGCTACTTCAACATTCAGTACTTC. The genes are TRBV5-4 and TRBJ2-4; D is unclear. V lost 7 bases to trimming and J lost 7 bases, with 6 bases between them. CDR3 length: 10 amino acids. CDR1 SGHNT and CDR2 YYREEE come from the germline V gene (reference sequence).

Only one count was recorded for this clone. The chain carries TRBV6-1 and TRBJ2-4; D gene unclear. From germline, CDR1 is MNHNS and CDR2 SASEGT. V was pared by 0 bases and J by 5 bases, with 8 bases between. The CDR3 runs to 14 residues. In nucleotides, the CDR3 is TGTGCCAGCAGTGAAGCGTTCCAGGAAAACATTCAGTACTTC. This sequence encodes CASSEAFQENIQYF.